The entry that follows covers one TCR beta chain sequence. Its antigen is still unknown. From germline, CDR1 is LGHNA and CDR2 YSLEER. Between the trimmed V and J ends, which lost 2 bases and 6 bases, there was a span of 7 bases. This CDR3 contains 12 residues. Donation came from healthy Caucasian individuals in Russia who were aged about 6 to 90. This sample is part of a study of blood T cells in healthy people across ages. The use of a sample-barcoded 5' primer and a J-beta primer mix characterized a second PCR of roughly 6 to 11 cycles. Researchers report that each sample yielded at least 2.5 million CDR3-containing paired-end reads. TCRdb called the 5' RACE reads again in MiXCR, with one record for every CDR3 protein. The repertoire holds over 1,200,000 distinct CDR3 sequences, with approximately 59% as singletons. Study-wide points: Naive T cell percentage and TCR beta diversity correlated strongly. The recorded TCR beta diversity per million T cells decreased in a roughly linear manner with age.

The chain employs TRBV4-3 and TRBJ1-1; no reliable D call. This receptor was obtained from a man aged 18 to 35 in good health. Sequenced sample: blood. CDR3: CASSQFGSEAFF. CDR3 DNA sequence: TGCGCCAGCAGCCAATTTGGATCTGAAGCTTTCTTT.